The following is a T cell receptor (beta chain) sequence with its context. The data were produced by immunoSEQ multiplex PCR, yet TCRdb's version contains in-frame clones alone and is incomplete. The sample lists around 250,000 clones, roughly 82% occurring once. These data originate in a study of control samples from healthy donors and cancer patients. V lost 0 bases, J lost 6 bases, and 8 bases stayed unmatched. Germline V lookup: CDR1 SGHRS, CDR2 YFSETQ. This CDR3 is built from 16 residues. The chain recombines TRBV5-1 with TRBJ1-2; 10 bases agree with TRBD1. This TCR was sampled from a woman aged 55-69 years with lung cancer. Source material: PBMCs. This CDR3 is CASSLGGQGERNGYTF. The CDR3, as DNA: TGCGCCAGCAGCTTGGGTGGACAGGGGGAAAGAAATGGCTACACCTTC.